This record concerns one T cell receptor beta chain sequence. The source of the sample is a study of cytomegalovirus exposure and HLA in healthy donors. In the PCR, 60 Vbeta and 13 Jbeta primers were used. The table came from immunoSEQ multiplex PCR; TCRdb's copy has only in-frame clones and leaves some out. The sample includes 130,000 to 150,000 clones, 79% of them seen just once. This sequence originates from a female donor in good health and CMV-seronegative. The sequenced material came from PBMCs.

As DNA, the CDR3 is TGTGCCAGCAGCTCTAGCGGGATCAGACCCTACGAGCAGTACTTC. Protein sequence: CASSSSGIRPYEQYF. The V gene is TRBV7-2, the J gene TRBJ2-7; 9 bases are shared with TRBD2. Germline V gene sequence: CDR1 SGHTA, CDR2 FQGNSA. Trimming at V came to 4 bases and at J to 2 bases, leaving 6 bases not matched to a gene. The CDR3 spans 15 residues.